Ten or more counts support the clone carrying this T cell receptor beta chain. Its antigen remains unidentified. The CDR3 extends over 15 amino acids. Germline trimming cut 6 bases from V and 1 base from J; bases unmatched to any gene: 8. The germline V gene has CDR1 GTSNPN and CDR2 SVGIG (reference sequence). One entry per CDR3 protein, called by TCRdb with MiXCR from the 5' RACE reads. There are around 480,000 distinct CDR3 sequences in the sample; roughly an eighth occur only once, and 0.95% to 1% lies in the top ten. This sample is drawn from a study of identical twins. Overall study findings and caveats: Modelling approaches yielded underestimates of out-of-frame TCR alpha sharing between monozygotic twins. It was possible that invariant MAIT and iNKT cells partly confounded the zero-insertion analyses.

The sample also formed part of further work on yellow fever vaccine responses in identical twins.

The chain has TRBV30 and TRBJ2-3; TRBD2 matches at 9 bases. The clonotype originates from a woman under 30 in good health. Sequencing was done on a sample of CD4+ T cells sorted from blood. CDR3 sequence (DNA): TGTGCCTGCCCGAGGGAGCGGGGGGGCACAGATACGCAGTATTTT. Translating it yields CACPRERGGTDTQYF.